The 13 T cell receptor beta chains below all came from one sample that was sequenced in a study of HIV-infected patients and healthy controls. cDNA was made from about 510 ng RNA using alpha and beta constant primers. Each of the alpha and beta chains got its own library through chain-specific third strand synthesis with indices. MiXCR, run by TCRdb on the 5' RACE reads, gives a single entry per CDR3 protein. Of about 8,600 distinct CDR3 sequences in the sample, roughly 9% were seen once. Roughly three months, about 14 weeks, into antiretroviral therapy, follow-up blood was collected. All unsorted peripheral T cells were captured because whole blood was used without fractionation. This material consisted of blood, taken during antiretroviral therapy. The receptors stem from an adult with HIV infection.

This clonotype was seen a handful of times. The rearrangement links TRBV29-1 to TRBJ1-1, with D unresolved. From germline, CDR1 is SQVTM and CDR2 ANQGSEA. Trimming stripped 4 bases from V and 0 bases from J, with 15 bases between. This CDR3 contains 15 residues. The CDR3 sequence is CSVAGSVGLNTEAFF. CDR3 sequence (DNA): TGCAGCGTTGCGGGTTCAGTAGGCTTGAACACTGAAGCTTTCTTT.

This clonotype ranks as medium-sized. The rearrangement uses TRBV7-2 and TRBJ2-3, with D hard to call. The CDR3 covers 13 residues. From germline, CDR1 is SGHTA and CDR2 FQGNSA. The V gene lost 5 bases and the J gene lost 2 bases, with 8 bases spanning the gap. CDR3 region: CASSPRTTDTQYF. In DNA, the CDR3 is TGTGCCAGCAGCCCCCGGACCACAGATACGCAGTATTTT.

This clonotype is labeled medium-sized. The CDR3 nucleotides read TGTGCCAGCAGCACCCTCGGGCGGCTGTCAGATACGCAGTATTTT. This sequence encodes CASSTLGRLSDTQYF. V is TRBV7-2 and J is TRBJ2-3; no firm D call. The CDR3 is 15 amino acids. Germline CDR1 SGHTA, CDR2 FQGNSA. Between the trimmed V and J ends, which lost 5 bases and 4 bases, there was a span of 16 bases.

This clonotype was seen ten or more times. This chain uses TRBV29-1 with TRBJ2-1; D is undetermined. V was cut by 6 bases and J by 14 bases, with 17 bases left in between. The CDR3 contains 11 residues. From germline, CDR1 is SQVTM and CDR2 ANQGSEA. The CDR3 is CSVTLLELEFF. CDR3 in DNA: TGCAGCGTGACCCTGCTAGAATTGGAGTTCTTC.

This clonotype is judged medium-sized. V and J are TRBV3-1 and TRBJ2-3; a weak D match, TRBD2 (5 bases). CDR1 LGHDT and CDR2 YNNKEL come from the germline V gene (reference sequence). The CDR3 spans 14 residues. Trimming cost V 1 base and J 2 bases, with 7 bases left between them. The CDR3 DNA reads TGTGCCAGCAGCCAAGCGAGGGTCACAGATACGCAGTATTTT. This gives the protein CASSQARVTDTQYF.

The chain combines TRBV6-5 with TRBJ2-6, with 7 bases fitting TRBD1. V gave up 6 bases and J gave up 1 base; unmatched junction bases: 18. The CDR3 covers 20 residues. Germline loops: CDR1 MNHEY, CDR2 SVGAGI. The CDR3, as DNA: TGTGCCAGCAGCACGAACAGGGGAACCCTTTCTCTTTCTGGGGCCAACGTCCTGACTTTC. Encoded protein: CASSTNRGTLSLSGANVLTF.

J is TRBJ1-5 and V is TRBV20-1, with D unresolved. The CDR3 extends over 18 amino acids. The germline CDR1 and CDR2 sequences are DFQATT and SNEGSKA (reference sequence). The CDR3 nucleotides read TGCAGCGCCTTAGTCTCCCCCGCGGGGTGGGATGAGATTCAGCCCCAGCATTTT. Its protein is CSALVSPAGWDEIQPQHF.

Sample share makes this clonotype medium-sized (0.01 to 0.1%). The rearrangement uses TRBV10-3 and TRBJ2-3; 8 bases are shared with TRBD1. V was pared by 0 bases and J by 2 bases, with 10 bases of the junction left unmatched. Germline V gives CDR1 ENHRY, CDR2 SYGVKD. The length of the CDR3 is 18 residues. This chain's CDR3 is CAISESSVQGAYTDTQYF. The CDR3 region has the DNA TGTGCCATCAGTGAGTCGTCAGTCCAGGGGGCTTACACAGATACGCAGTATTTT.

The sample holds many counts of this clonotype. The chain carries TRBV5-8 and TRBJ1-6, with D maybe TRBD1 (5 bases). The CDR3 has 14 amino acids. With 4 bases removed from V and 7 bases from J, the gap between germline ends came to 12 bases. CDR1 SGHTS and CDR2 YDEGEE come from the germline V gene. CDR3 amino acids: CASSPGTGNSPLHF. The CDR3, as DNA: TGTGCCAGCAGCCCTGGGACCGGCAATTCACCCCTCCACTTT.

Ten or more counts support this clonotype. CDR3 in amino acids: CASSSEPSWSAYNEQFF. The CDR3 DNA follows: TGTGCCAGCAGCTCCGAACCTTCATGGTCCGCCTACAATGAGCAGTTCTTC. This rearrangement joins TRBV11-2 to TRBJ2-1; no definite D call. Trimming shortened V by 4 bases and J by 2 bases, and 18 bases separated the two germline ends. There are 17 residues in the CDR3. Germline CDR1 reads SGHAT; CDR2 reads FQNNGV.

In its sample, this clonotype was seen many times. The chain carries TRBV11-2 and TRBJ2-7; TRBD1 agrees at 9 bases. Germline CDR1 and CDR2: SGHAT and FQNNGV. The CDR3 has 13 amino acids. V dropped 3 bases and J dropped 6; count of bases not matched to a gene: 3. The CDR3, as DNA: TGTGCCAGCAGCTTTACGACAGGGGGCGAGCAGTACTTC. Translating gives CASSFTTGGEQYF.

This chain joins TRBV24-1 and TRBJ2-1; D possibly uses TRBD1 or TRBD2 (5 bases each). CDR1 and CDR2 from the germline V gene are KGHDR and SFDVKD. The CDR3 totals 16 residues. V lost 4 bases, J lost 5 bases, and 17 bases lay in between. CDR3 sequence: CATSDESGPGHNEQFF. CDR3 DNA: TGTGCCACCAGTGACGAGTCGGGACCGGGCCACAATGAGCAGTTCTTC.

The chain carries TRBV12-3 or TRBV12-4 and TRBJ2-1, with 9 bases fitting TRBD2. J was trimmed by 7 bases and V by 1 base; bases with no gene match: 5. This CDR3 region has 15 residues. The CDR3 reads CASSLGASGENEQFF. As DNA, the CDR3 is TGTGCCAGCAGTTTAGGGGCTAGCGGGGAAAATGAGCAGTTCTTC.